These 2 T cell receptor beta chains share one sample of origin, sequenced in a study of blood T cells in healthy people across ages. With a J-beta primer mix and a sample-barcoded 5' primer, a second PCR ran 7 to 11 cycles. In TCRdb, the 5' RACE reads were re-called with MiXCR into one record per CDR3 protein. This table has 700,000 to 1,000,000 distinct CDR3 sequences, more than 40% appearing once. Sequencing was carried out using blood. The source is a man between 60 and 75 years old in good health.

Here the CDR3 reads CASSRDREAAEQFF. The CDR3 DNA sequence: TGCGCCAGCAGCCGAGACAGGGAAGCCGCTGAGCAGTTCTTC. This chain connects TRBV5-1 to TRBJ2-1; the match to TRBD1 covers 7 bases. Per the germline V gene, CDR1 is SGHRS and CDR2 is YFSETQ. V trimming: 4 bases; J trimming: 9 bases; junction bases outside the gene matches: 10. The CDR3 contains 14 residues.

This clonotype was picked up many times. This chain connects TRBV6-2 or TRBV6-3 to TRBJ2-1; unclear D gene. The CDR3 spans 13 residues. Germline CDR1 reads MNHEY; CDR2 reads SVGEGT. Deletions cut 6 bases from V and 6 bases from J, with 12 bases between. CDR3 sequence (DNA): TGTGCCAGCAGCCCTAGAACGGGCAATGAGCAGTTCTTC. It encodes CASSPRTGNEQFF.